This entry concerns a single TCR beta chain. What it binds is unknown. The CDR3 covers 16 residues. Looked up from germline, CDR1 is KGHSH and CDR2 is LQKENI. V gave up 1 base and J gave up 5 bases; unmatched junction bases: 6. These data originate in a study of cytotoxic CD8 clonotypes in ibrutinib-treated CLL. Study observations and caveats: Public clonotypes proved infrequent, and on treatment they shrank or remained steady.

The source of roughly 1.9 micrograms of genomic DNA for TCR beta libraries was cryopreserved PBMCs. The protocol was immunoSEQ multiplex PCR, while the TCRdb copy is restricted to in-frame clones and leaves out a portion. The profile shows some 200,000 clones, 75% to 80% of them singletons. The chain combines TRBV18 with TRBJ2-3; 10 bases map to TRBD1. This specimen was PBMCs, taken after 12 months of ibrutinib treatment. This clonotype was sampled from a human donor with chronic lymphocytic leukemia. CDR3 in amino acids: CASSPQSGQGGDTQYF. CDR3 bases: TGTGCCAGCTCACCACAATCTGGACAGGGGGGAGATACGCAGTATTTT.